Described below is a single T cell receptor (beta chain) sequence and its context. This CDR3 has 15 amino acids. The trim removed 1 base at V and 5 bases at J, leaving 7 bases unmatched. Germline CDR1 reads LGHNA; CDR2 reads YSLEER. The data derive from a study of cytomegalovirus exposure and HLA in healthy donors. Study at large: A previous analysis identified approximately 110 million unique TCR beta sequences derived from some 170 million T cells.

This PCR relied on a set of 60 Vbeta primers and 13 Jbeta primers. In the original workflow: In a later analysis, of tens of millions of unique beta chains, 9 million to 11 million appeared in at least two donors. Assay: immunoSEQ multiplex PCR; the TCRdb copy retains only in-frame clones and omits some. That table furnishes V, J and clone size, whereas the DNA furnished D and trimming. The table lists roughly 120,000 clones, under 90% of them singletons. The chain uses TRBV4-3 and TRBJ2-7; 8 bases are shared with TRBD2. The sample was PBMCs. The TCR was taken from a woman aged 30 to 39 in good health and CMV-seronegative. The CDR3 protein is CASSQVLGLDNEQYF. The DNA of the CDR3 is TGCGCCAGCAGCCAAGTCCTGGGACTAGACAACGAGCAGTACTTC.